This T cell receptor (beta chain) was sequenced for a study of shared clonotypes between healthy human individuals. V lost 0 bases and J 5 bases, leaving 15 bases between the germline ends. Germline-derived CDR1 and CDR2 are MNHEY and SVGAGI. The CDR3 is 16 residues long. The table came from immunoSEQ multiplex PCR; TCRdb's copy has only in-frame clones and leaves some out. The sample yields some 1.1 million clones, 60% to 80% seen once. Sequencing was done on a sample of memory CD4+ T cells from PBMCs. Documented subset: CD45RA-negative fraction. This sequence was found in a man between 18 and 35 years old in good health. Some clones in this sample may be carry-over from other donors' samples. This chain joins TRBV6-5 and TRBJ2-3, with no clear D. The DNA of the CDR3 is TGTGCCAGCAGTTACTCGACTCGGATTTGGGGAGATACGCAGTATTTT. This sequence encodes CASSYSTRIWGDTQYF.